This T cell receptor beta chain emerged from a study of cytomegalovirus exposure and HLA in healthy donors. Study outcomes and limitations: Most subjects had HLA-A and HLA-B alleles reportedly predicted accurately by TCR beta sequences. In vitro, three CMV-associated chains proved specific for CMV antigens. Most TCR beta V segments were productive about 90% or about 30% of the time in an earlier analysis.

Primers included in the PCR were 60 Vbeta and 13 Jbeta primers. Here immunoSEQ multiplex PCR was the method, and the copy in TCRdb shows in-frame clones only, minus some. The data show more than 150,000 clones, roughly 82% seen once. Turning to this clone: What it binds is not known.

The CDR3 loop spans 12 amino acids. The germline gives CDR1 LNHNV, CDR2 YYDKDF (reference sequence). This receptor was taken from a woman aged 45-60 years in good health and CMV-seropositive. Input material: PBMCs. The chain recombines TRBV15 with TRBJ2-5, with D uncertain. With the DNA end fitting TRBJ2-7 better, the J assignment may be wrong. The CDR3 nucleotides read TGTGCCACCAGCAGAGATCTTTACGAGCAGTACTTC. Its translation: CATSRDLYEQYF.